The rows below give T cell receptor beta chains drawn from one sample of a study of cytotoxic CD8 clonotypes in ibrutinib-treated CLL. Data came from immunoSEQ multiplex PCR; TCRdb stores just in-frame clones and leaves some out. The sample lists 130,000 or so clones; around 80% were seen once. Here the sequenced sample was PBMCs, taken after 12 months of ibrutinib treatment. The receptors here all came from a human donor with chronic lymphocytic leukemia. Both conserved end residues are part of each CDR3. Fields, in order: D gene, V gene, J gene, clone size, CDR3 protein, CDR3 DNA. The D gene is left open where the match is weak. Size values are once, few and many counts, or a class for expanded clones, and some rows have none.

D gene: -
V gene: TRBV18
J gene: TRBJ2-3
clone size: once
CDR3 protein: CASSLRAAISFDTDTQYF
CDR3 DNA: TGTGCCAGCTCCCTACGGGCGGCCATCTCATTCGATACAGATACGCAGTATTTT

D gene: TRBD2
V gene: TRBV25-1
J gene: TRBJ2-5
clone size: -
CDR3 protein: CASTPIAGGGKGETQYF
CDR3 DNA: TGTGCCAGCACGCCAATAGCGGGAGGAGGGAAGGGAGAGACCCAGTACTTC

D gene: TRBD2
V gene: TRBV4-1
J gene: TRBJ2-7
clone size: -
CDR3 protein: CASSQAVAGDDYEQYF
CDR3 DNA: TGCGCCAGCAGCCAAGCTGTAGCGGGAGATGATTACGAGCAGTACTTC

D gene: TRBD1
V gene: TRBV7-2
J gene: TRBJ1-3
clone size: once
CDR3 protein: CASSSDRVISGNTIYF
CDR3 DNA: TGTGCCAGCAGCTCAGACAGGGTGATCTCTGGAAACACCATATATTTT

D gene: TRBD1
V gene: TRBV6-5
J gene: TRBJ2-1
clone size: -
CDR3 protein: CASSYGTGSYNEQFF
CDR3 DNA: TGTGCCAGCAGTTACGGGACAGGGTCCTACAATGAGCAGTTCTTC

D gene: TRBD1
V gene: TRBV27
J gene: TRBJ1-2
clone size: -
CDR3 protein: CASSAGGNYGYTF
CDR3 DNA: TGTGCCAGCAGCGCAGGGGGGAACTATGGCTACACCTTC

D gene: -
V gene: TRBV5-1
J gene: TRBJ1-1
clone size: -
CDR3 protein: CASSLGAPENEAFF
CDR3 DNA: TGCGCCAGCAGCTTGGGGGCCCCTGAGAATGAAGCTTTCTTT

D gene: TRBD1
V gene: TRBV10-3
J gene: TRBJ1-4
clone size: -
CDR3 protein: CAIGSGGRTTNEKLFF
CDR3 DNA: TGTGCCATCGGATCAGGGGGCCGTACGACTAATGAAAAACTGTTTTTT

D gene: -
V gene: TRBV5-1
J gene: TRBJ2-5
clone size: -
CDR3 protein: CASTERSDRKETQYF
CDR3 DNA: TGCGCCAGCACGGAGAGATCGGACAGAAAAGAGACCCAGTACTTC

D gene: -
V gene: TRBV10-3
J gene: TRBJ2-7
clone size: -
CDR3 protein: CAISDAQLRAEQYF
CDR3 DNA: TGTGCCATCAGTGACGCTCAGTTGCGGGCCGAGCAGTACTTC

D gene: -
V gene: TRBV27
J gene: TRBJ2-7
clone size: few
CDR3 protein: CASSLVGTGYEQYF
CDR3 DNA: TGTGCCAGCAGTTTAGTCGGGACCGGCTACGAGCAGTACTTC

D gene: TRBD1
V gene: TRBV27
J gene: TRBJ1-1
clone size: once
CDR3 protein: CASTTTGRGTEAFF
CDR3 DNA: TGTGCCAGCACAACGACAGGGAGGGGCACTGAAGCTTTCTTT

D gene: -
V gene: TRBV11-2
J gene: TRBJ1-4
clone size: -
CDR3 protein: CASSLEARSGTNEKLFF
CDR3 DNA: TGTGCCAGCAGCTTGGAGGCCCGAAGTGGGACTAATGAAAAACTGTTTTTT

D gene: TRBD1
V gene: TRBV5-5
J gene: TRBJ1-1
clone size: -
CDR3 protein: CASSFDLNRGGYTEAFF
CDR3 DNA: TGTGCCAGCAGCTTTGATCTAAACAGGGGAGGATACACTGAAGCTTTCTTT

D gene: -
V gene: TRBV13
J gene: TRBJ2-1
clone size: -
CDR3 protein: CASSIRGYNEQFF
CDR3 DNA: TGTGCCAGCAGCATCCGGGGTTACAATGAGCAGTTCTTC

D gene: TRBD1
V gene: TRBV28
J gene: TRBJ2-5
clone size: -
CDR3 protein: CASRYTQGAGETQYF
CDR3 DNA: TGTGCCAGCAGATATACACAGGGGGCCGGAGAGACCCAGTACTTC

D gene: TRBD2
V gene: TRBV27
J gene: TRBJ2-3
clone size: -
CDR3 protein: CASSKLAGNTDTQYF
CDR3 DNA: TGTGCCAGCAGTAAACTAGCGGGGAACACAGATACGCAGTATTTT

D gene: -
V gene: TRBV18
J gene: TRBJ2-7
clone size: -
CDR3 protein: CASSPPFLPDQYF
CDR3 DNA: TGTGCCAGCTCACCACCTTTCTTACCGGACCAGTACTTC

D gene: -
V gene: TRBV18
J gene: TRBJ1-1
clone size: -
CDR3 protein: CASSPPFSGNTEAFF
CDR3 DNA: TGTGCCAGCTCACCACCTTTCTCGGGGAACACTGAAGCTTTCTTT

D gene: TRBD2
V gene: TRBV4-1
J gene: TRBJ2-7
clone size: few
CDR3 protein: CASSQLDMGLAGDEQYF
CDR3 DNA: TGCGCCAGCAGCCAACTCGATATGGGGCTAGCGGGAGACGAGCAGTACTTC

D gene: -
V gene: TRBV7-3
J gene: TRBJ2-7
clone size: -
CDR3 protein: CASTPLTGTYEQYF
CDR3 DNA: TGTGCCAGCACCCCGTTGACAGGCACCTACGAGCAGTACTTC

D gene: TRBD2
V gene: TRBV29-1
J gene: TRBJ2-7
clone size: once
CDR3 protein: CSVGLAGLHEQYF
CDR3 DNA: TGCAGCGTGGGACTAGCGGGGCTTCACGAGCAGTACTTC

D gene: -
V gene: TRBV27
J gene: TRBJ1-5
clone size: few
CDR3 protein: CASSLHPTNQPQHF
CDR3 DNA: TGTGCCAGCAGTTTACACCCGACCAATCAGCCCCAGCATTTT

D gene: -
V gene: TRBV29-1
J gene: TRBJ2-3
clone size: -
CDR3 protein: CSVVRGPSTDTQYF
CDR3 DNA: TGCAGCGTCGTCAGGGGACCCTCCACAGATACGCAGTATTTT

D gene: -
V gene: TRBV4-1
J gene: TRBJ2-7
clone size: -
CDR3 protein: CASSLLDPPYEQYF
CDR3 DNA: TGCGCCAGCAGCCTACTTGACCCCCCCTACGAGCAGTACTTC

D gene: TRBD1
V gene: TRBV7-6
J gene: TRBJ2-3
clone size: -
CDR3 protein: CASSSRTGVATDTQYF
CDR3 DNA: TGTGCCAGCAGCTCCCGGACAGGGGTGGCCACAGATACGCAGTATTTT

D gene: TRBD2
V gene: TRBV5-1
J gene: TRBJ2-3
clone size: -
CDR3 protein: CASSLEVGLSGGLDDTQYF
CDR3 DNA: TGCGCCAGCAGCTTGGAGGTTGGACTGAGCGGGGGGCTGGACGATACGCAGTATTTT

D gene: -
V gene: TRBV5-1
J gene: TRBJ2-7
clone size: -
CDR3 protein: CASHLQGRAYEQYF
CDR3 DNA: TGCGCCAGCCATCTTCAGGGGAGAGCCTACGAGCAGTACTTC

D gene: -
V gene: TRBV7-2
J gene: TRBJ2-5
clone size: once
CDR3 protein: CASSLRLTGSETQYF
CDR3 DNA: TGTGCCAGCAGCCTACGGCTTACAGGGTCAGAGACCCAGTACTTC

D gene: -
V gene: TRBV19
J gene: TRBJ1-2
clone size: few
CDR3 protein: CASSIRGANRGYTF
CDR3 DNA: TGTGCCAGTAGTATACGGGGGGCAAATCGTGGCTACACCTTC

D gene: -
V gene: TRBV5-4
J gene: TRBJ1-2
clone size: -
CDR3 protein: CASSQDDVYGYTF
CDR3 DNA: TGTGCCAGCAGCCAGGACGACGTCTATGGCTACACCTTC

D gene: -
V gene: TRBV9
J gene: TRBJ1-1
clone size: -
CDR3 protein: CASSPSGQTNTEAFF
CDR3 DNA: TGTGCCAGCAGCCCATCAGGACAGACTAACACTGAAGCTTTCTTT

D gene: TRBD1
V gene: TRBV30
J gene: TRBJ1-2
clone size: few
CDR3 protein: CAWSVPGGEVGRNYGYTF
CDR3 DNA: TGTGCCTGGAGTGTTCCAGGGGGCGAGGTGGGTCGGAACTATGGCTACACCTTC

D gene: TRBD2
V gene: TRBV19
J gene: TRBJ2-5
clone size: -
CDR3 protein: CASSVLADQETQYF
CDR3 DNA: TGTGCCAGTAGTGTACTAGCGGACCAAGAGACCCAGTACTTC

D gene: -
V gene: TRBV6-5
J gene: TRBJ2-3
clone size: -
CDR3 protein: CASSVTGSTDTQYF
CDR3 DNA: TGTGCCAGCAGTGTAACAGGGAGCACAGATACGCAGTATTTT